This T cell receptor (beta chain) was observed in a study of shared clonotypes between healthy human individuals (TCRdb year 2020). For the wider study: Three men and two women, aged 18 to 49 years, made up the cohort. For each donor, three plates each were used for CD4 naive and CD4 memory, two plates were used for CD8 naive, and one plate was used for CD8 memory. Blood TCR repertoires of a handful of healthy adults were deeply sequenced to estimate repertoire size and the extent of clonotype sharing between individuals. To increase sequencing depth and limit assay-specific biases, different laboratories used diverse techniques to prepare libraries and sequence TCR repertoires. Each donor's leukapheresis produced roughly between roughly 0.94 and 9.5 billion PBMCs.

Findings and caveats that apply to the study as a whole: Because the study included a small number of donors, the genetic and exposure-history diversity represented was limited. Even with the large sequencing depth, rarefaction of the sorted-subset datasets indicated that sequencing was incomplete. When several donors were compared, the shared fraction of clonotypes was about 5% for naive CD4, about 4% for naive CD8, roughly 2.5% for memory CD4, and 0.35% to 0.5% for memory CD8. Pairwise subsampling indicated that sequencing depth was expected to affect the degree of clonotype sharing among donors. Higher generation probabilities were observed for clonotypes shared by all four sorted-subset donors than for non-shared clonotypes. Naive subsets generally had larger estimated clonotype richness than memory subsets. Only blood was sampled, and tissue TCR repertoires likely differ from those in blood.

TCR CDR3 regions were amplified from genomic DNA by multiplex PCR using the deep immunoSEQ assay. Extracted genomic DNA from each cell subset was distributed evenly across all wells of several immunoSEQ 96-well plates, and each plate was treated as a replicate. For sorted subsets, 200 to 250 ng of genomic DNA, equivalent to some 30,000 T cell genomes, went into each replicate PCR. Purified libraries were quantified with a Qubit 3.0 fluorometer, sized on a Bioanalyzer 2100, and re-quantified with the KAPA Library Quantification kit. Every immunoSEQ 96-well plate was sequenced on a separate single-read 150-cycle Illumina NextSeq 550 flow cell. In the original analysis: Because only junctional sequences without quality scores were contained in the immunoSEQ output, filtering matching that applied to full-length reads could not be performed. To assign V/J genes and CDR3, sequences were annotated against IMGT germline references using PyIR, a Python wrapper for IgBLAST v1.9. Reads were removed for weak V/J assignments (E-value above 1e-6), missing CDR3, stop codons, out-of-frame junctions, or ambiguous translated residues. V3J clonotypes were defined as sequences sharing an identical inferred V gene, J gene, and CDR3 amino acid sequence. To compute the percentage overlap between repertoires, the number of shared unique clonotypes was divided by the size of the smaller repertoire. Three approaches were used to assess repertoire richness: RTK rarefaction, the Chao1 estimator, and Recon v2.1 estimates of unobserved clonotypes. For all TCRbeta clonotypes obtained by the gDNA method from several donors, generation probabilities were computed with OLGA. As stored in TCRdb, this immuneACCESS dataset retains in-frame rearrangements with V and J assigned. A fraction of the clones does not appear; measured against another copy, unresolved V genes explain less than half of the discrepancy, and the remainder lacks a known reason. That table gives V, J and clone size, and the DNA gave D and trimming. The table for this sample lists 1,500,000 or so clones; around 98.5% of them were counted only once. The ten most abundant clones make up around 0.38% of the sample.

The donors were healthy, HIV-negative adults with no recently reported acute infections or vaccinations. Every donor was a Caucasian adult residing in Nashville, Tennessee, USA. CD4+ T cells were enriched by magnetic negative selection, after which naive cells were positively selected on CD45RA and the negative fraction was taken as the memory subset. After blood collection by leukapheresis, PBMCs were isolated using Ficoll-Histopaque density gradient centrifugation and then cryopreserved in the vapor phase of liquid nitrogen. Analytical flow cytometry was used to check the purity and quantity of each magnetically sorted T cell population. Genomic DNA was isolated from every sorted fraction and measured by UV absorbance on a Nanodrop 2000c. About this clone: Its antigen is unknown. No base qualities exist here, and no much larger clone lies one base off it. Other DNA sequences within the sample encode an identical CDR3.

The germline V gene encodes CDR1 WSHSY and CDR2 SAAADI. There are 12 amino acids in the CDR3, from cysteine to phenylalanine inclusive. Left in the record is the CDR3 DNA by itself, 36 bases read in frame from the first base. Trimming costs V 2 bases and J 3 bases, and their ends lie 5 bases apart. This receptor was obtained from a man aged 25 to 45 in good health. What was sequenced was naive CD4+ T cells sorted from blood. Taken with the paper, the label for cell subset or site translates to: CD45RA+ positively selected. The rearranged segments are TRBV10-2 and TRBJ2-7; perhaps TRBD1 is the D gene, with 5 bases matching. CDR3 region: CASSETGYEQYF. The base sequence is TGCGCCAGCAGTGAGACAGGCTACGAGCAGTACTTC.